The 29 T cell receptor beta chains below come from one sample, sequenced in a study of T cell responses to AZD1222 COVID-19 vaccine. TCRdb keeps only in-frame clones here, not all; method: immunoSEQ multiplex PCR. The data hold roughly 160,000 clones, with 90% to 95% observed a single time. This material consisted of peripheral blood, taken 28 days after the second AZD1222 dose. These TCRs come from an adult who received the AZD1222 COVID-19 vaccine.

J is TRBJ1-6 and V is TRBV10-1; possible D gene TRBD1, 5 bases. Per the germline V gene, CDR1 is WNHNN and CDR2 is SYGVQD (reference sequence). V gave up 7 bases and J gave up 10 bases, with 11 bases separating them. The CDR3 length is 12 residues. The CDR3 is CASTPEGSPLHF. In DNA form, the CDR3 reads TGCGCCAGCACCCCGGAGGGGTCACCCCTCCACTTT.

The V gene is TRBV7-6, the J gene TRBJ1-2; 8 nucleotides align to TRBD1. Germline V gene data show CDR1 as SGHVS and CDR2 as FNYEAQ. Unmatched junction bases numbered 11, after V lost 5 bases and J lost 0 bases. The CDR3 has 17 amino acids. The CDR3 nucleotides are TGTGCCAGCAGCCCAAATCTTGTGACAGGGGCTAACTATGGCTACACCTTC. Protein: CASSPNLVTGANYGYTF.

The chain joins TRBV5-1 to TRBJ1-5; 9 bases line up with TRBD1. The V gene end was trimmed by 4 bases and the J gene end by 4 bases; junction bases not matched to a gene: 3. The CDR3 consists of 14 residues. In germline, CDR1 is SGHRS, CDR2 YFSETQ. The CDR3 bases are TGCGCCAGCAGCATCGGGACAGGGAATCAGCCCCAGCATTTT. It codes for CASSIGTGNQPQHF.

The chain couples TRBV4-3 to TRBJ2-7, with D tentatively TRBD2 (5 bases). V lost 3 bases and J 1 base, leaving 19 bases between the germline ends. The CDR3 covers 17 residues. Per germline, CDR1 LGHNA and CDR2 YSLEER. The CDR3 protein is CASSHQSGGGLSYEQYF. The CDR3 DNA follows: TGCGCCAGCAGCCATCAGAGCGGTGGCGGCCTTTCCTACGAGCAGTACTTC.

This clone was counted only a few times. The chain joins TRBV4-2 to TRBJ2-5; the match to TRBD1 covers 8 bases. The CDR3 runs 16 residues. The germline V gene has CDR1 LGHNA and CDR2 YNFKEQ. Trimming took 4 bases from V and 9 from J; bases not matched to a gene: 16. The DNA for the CDR3 is TGTGCCAGCAGCCGCGAGGGGCAGGGGGCCCCCGGGTCCCAGTACTTC. Protein product: CASSREGQGAPGSQYF.

The chain links TRBV18 to TRBJ1-3; D is ambiguous. Germline V CDR1 and CDR2: KGHSH, LQKENI. The CDR3 has 15 amino acids. Trimming pared 3 bases from V and 7 bases from J, leaving 16 bases between. The CDR3 bases are TGTGCCAGCTCACCGGAAACTGGGCGATCGAACACCATATATTTT. Protein product: CASSPETGRSNTIYF. The full variable domain, with the rest looked up from reference TRBV18 and TRBJ1-3, is NAGVMQNPRHLVRRRGQEARLRCSPMKGHSHVYWYRQLPEEGLKFMVYLQKENIIDESGMPKERFSAEFPKEGPSILRIQQVVRGDSAAYFCASSPETGRSNTIYFGEGSWLTVV.

The genes are TRBV10-3 and TRBJ2-1; 12 bases line up with TRBD2. The CDR3 extends over 17 amino acids. V was pared by 4 bases and J by 0 bases, with 4 bases of the junction left unmatched. Germline V gene sequence: CDR1 ENHRY, CDR2 SYGVKD. The CDR3 here is CAISGLAGESSYNEQFF. For the CDR3, the DNA is TGTGCCATCAGTGGACTAGCGGGAGAGAGCTCCTACAATGAGCAGTTCTTC.

The chain has TRBV4-2 and TRBJ1-1; D may be TRBD1 (5 bases). Germline V lookup: CDR1 LGHNA, CDR2 YNFKEQ. CDR3 length equals 14 residues. V was clipped by 2 bases and J by 6 bases, with 13 bases between them. The CDR3 region has the DNA TGTGCCAGCAGCCAATCCGGGACCGTAGCTGAAGCTTTCTTT. Translated, it gives CASSQSGTVAEAFF.

The chain recombines TRBV7-9 with TRBJ2-2, with a weak D call TRBD1 (6 bases). Trimming stripped 2 bases from V and 6 bases from J, with 10 bases between. The germline V gene has CDR1 SEHNR and CDR2 FQNEAQ (reference sequence). This CDR3 is built from 14 residues. This CDR3 reads CASSLQGMAGELFF. Written as DNA, the CDR3 is TGTGCCAGCAGCTTACAGGGGATGGCCGGGGAGCTGTTTTTT.

This clone was observed a single time. The genes are TRBV10-1 and TRBJ2-7; 8 nucleotides agree with TRBD1. V shed 6 bases and J 3 bases; nucleotides not matched to a gene: 7. The CDR3 is 14 amino acids. The V gene's germline CDR1 is WNHNN and CDR2 SYGVQD (reference sequence). The chain's CDR3 is CASSLGTGYYEQYF. In DNA form, the CDR3 reads TGCGCCAGCAGCCTCGGGACAGGCTACTACGAGCAGTACTTC.

V and J are TRBV18 and TRBJ1-1, with D unresolved. The CDR3 is 15 amino acids. Germline assignment: CDR1 KGHSH and CDR2 LQKENI. V lost 0 bases to trimming and J lost 4 bases, with 12 bases between them. CDR3 in amino acids: CASSPPSGSSTEAFF. CDR3 nucleotides: TGTGCCAGCTCACCACCGTCCGGGTCAAGCACTGAAGCTTTCTTT.

This chain links TRBV4-3 with TRBJ2-5, with 8 bases aligning to TRBD1. CDR1 and CDR2 from the germline V gene are LGHNA and YSLEER. The J segment lost 3 bases and the V segment lost 4 bases, leaving 4 bases of the junction unmatched. The CDR3 sequence is 14 residues long. CDR3 DNA: TGCGCCAGCAGCCCGGACAGGGAAGAAGAGACCCAGTACTTC. It translates to CASSPDREEETQYF.

V gene TRBV28 combines with J gene TRBJ2-6; either TRBD1 or TRBD2 may supply D (5 bases each). The CDR3 sequence is 18 residues long. The V end lost 1 base, the J end lost 0 bases, and 13 bases lay between the germline ends. The germline gives CDR1 MDHEN, CDR2 SYDVKM. CDR3 residues: CASSLFRGPSSGANVLTF. The CDR3 DNA follows: TGTGCCAGCAGTTTATTTCGGGGCCCGAGCTCTGGGGCCAACGTCCTGACTTTC.

This clone has just one count. This sequence joins TRBV2 and TRBJ2-2; D possibly corresponds to TRBD1 (6 bases). Germline V gene lookup returns CDR1 SNHLY and CDR2 FYNNEI. V dropped 2 bases and J dropped 6 bases, with 16 bases sitting between them. There are 16 residues in the CDR3. CDR3 in amino acids: CASSEQASRTAGELFF. CDR3 bases: TGTGCCAGCAGTGAACAGGCGTCTCGGACAGCCGGGGAGCTGTTTTTT.

J is TRBJ2-7 and V is TRBV18; TRBD1 aligns across 10 bases. Per the germline V gene, CDR1 is KGHSH and CDR2 is LQKENI. V dropped 3 bases and J dropped 1; count of bases not matched to a gene: 3. This CDR3 has 15 amino acids. DNA for the CDR3: TGTGCCAGCTCACCCGGGACAGGGGCATCCTACGAGCAGTACTTC. This sequence encodes CASSPGTGASYEQYF.

The chain carries TRBV10-3 and TRBJ1-3; D is uncertain. Germline CDR1 ENHRY, CDR2 SYGVKD. V was pared by 4 bases and J by 1 base, with 8 bases between. CDR3 length: 14 amino acids. CDR3: CAISVGGSGNTIYF. In DNA, the CDR3 is TGTGCCATCAGTGTGGGAGGGTCTGGAAACACCATATATTTT.

As concerns this clone: An end of the junction does not agree with germline; a read error may underlie this. The chain carries TRBV7-9 and TRBJ1-6; D uncertain. The V gene's germline CDR1 is SEHNR and CDR2 FQNEAQ (reference sequence). CDR3 length: 15 amino acids. The CDR3 region is CASSLAGSFNSPLHF. The CDR3 DNA follows: TGTGCCAGCAGCTTAGCAGGGTCCTTTAATTCACCCCTCCACTTT. Full variable domain (rest looked up from reference TRBV7-9 and TRBJ1-6): DTGVSQNPRHKITKRGQNVTFRCDPISEHNRLYWYRQTLGQGPEFLTYFQNEAQLEKSRLLSDRFSAERPKGSFSTLEIQRTEQGDSAMYLCASSLAGSFNSPLHFGNGTRLTVT.

J is TRBJ1-5 and V is TRBV4-1; no clear D. Germline lookup yields CDR1 MGHRA and CDR2 YSYEKL. V lost 2 bases, J lost 3 bases, and 11 bases lay in between. This CDR3 region has 15 residues. As DNA, the CDR3 is TGCGCCAGCAGCCAACCATACACCCTCAATCAGCCCCAGCATTTT. Protein sequence: CASSQPYTLNQPQHF.

The CDR3 DNA is TGTGCCAGCAGCTTGGGGGTAGGGGGGAACCAGCCCCAGCATTTT. Translated, it gives CASSLGVGGNQPQHF. This chain connects TRBV5-8 to TRBJ1-5, with D maybe TRBD1 (6 bases). Germline V gene data show CDR1 as SGHTS and CDR2 as YDEGEE. The CDR3 has 15 residues. V was cut by 0 bases and J by 7 bases, with 14 bases left in between.

The chain uses TRBV9 and TRBJ1-6, with TRBD1 as a possible D gene (5 bases). Germline CDR1 is SGDLS and CDR2 is YYNGEE. The V end was cut by 1 base, the J end by 3 bases, with 14 bases between. The CDR3 spans 17 residues. CDR3 residues: CASSVTLGGGYNSPLHF. CDR3 nucleotide sequence: TGTGCCAGCAGCGTAACCCTCGGGGGGGGCTATAATTCACCCCTCCACTTT.

CDR3 bases: TGTGCCAGGCGTCCGGGACTAGCGGTTTTCAATGAGCAGTTCTTC. The encoded protein is CARRPGLAVFNEQFF. V usage is TRBV21-1 and J usage is TRBJ2-1; the table names TRBD2, a call not compared with the DNA. TRBV21-1 is noted as a pseudogene. The CDR3 length is 15 residues.

The V and J genes are TRBV4-3 and TRBJ1-4; D may be TRBD1 (6 bases). Trimming took off 0 bases at V and 12 bases at J, with 11 bases between the two ends. CDR1 and CDR2 (germline): LGHNA, YSLEER. CDR3 length equals 13 residues. In DNA, the CDR3 is TGCGCCAGCAGCCAAGAGGTCAGGGGTGAACTGTTTTTT. This gives the protein CASSQEVRGELFF.

The chain couples TRBV28 to TRBJ2-7, with D unclear. CDR3 length: 13 residues. V was cut by 7 bases and J by 4 bases, with 14 bases left in between. Looked up from germline, CDR1 is MDHEN and CDR2 is SYDVKM. DNA for the CDR3: TGTGCCAGCAATCCCGGACCGTTATACGAGCAGTACTTC. This encodes CASNPGPLYEQYF.

This chain connects TRBV9 to TRBJ2-1; 11 positions agree with TRBD1. The V and J ends lost 0 bases and 5 bases, in that order; junction bases with no gene match: 4. There are 16 residues in the CDR3. Germline V gene lookup returns CDR1 SGDLS and CDR2 YYNGEE. In DNA form, the CDR3 reads TGTGCCAGCAGCGTAGGCGGGACAGGGGGTCACAATGAGCAGTTCTTC. Its translation is CASSVGGTGGHNEQFF.

The gene calls are TRBV28 and TRBJ2-2; perhaps TRBD2 as D (6 bases). CDR1 and CDR2 (germline): MDHEN, SYDVKM. Trimming left V 4 bases short and J 0 bases short, with 9 bases between. There are 15 residues in the CDR3. In DNA, the CDR3 is TGTGCCAGCAGTTCGGGGGAGACGAACACCGGGGAGCTGTTTTTT. This sequence encodes CASSSGETNTGELFF.

The V gene is TRBV5-6, the J gene TRBJ2-7; 9 bases fit TRBD2. The length of the CDR3 is 15 residues. Germline V gene lookup returns CDR1 SGHDT and CDR2 YYEEEE. Trimming took 4 bases from V and 2 from J; bases not matched to a gene: 7. The CDR3 DNA sequence: TGTGCCAGCAGCCATAGCGGGAGCGCGGCCTACGAGCAGTACTTC. Translated: CASSHSGSAAYEQYF.

The chain employs TRBV7-2 and TRBJ2-7, with D possibly being TRBD1 or TRBD2 (5 bases each). Trimming shortened V by 7 bases and J by 4 bases, and 17 bases separated the two germline ends. CDR1 and CDR2 (germline): SGHTA, FQGNSA. The CDR3 length is 14 residues. The CDR3 here is CASTPRGDSYEQYF. Written as DNA, the CDR3 is TGTGCCAGCACCCCTCGGGGAGACAGTTACGAGCAGTACTTC.

The chain combines TRBV13 with TRBJ1-2; D gene ambiguous. V lost 1 base and J lost 0, with 9 bases in between. This CDR3 contains 15 residues. Germline V gives CDR1 PRHDT, CDR2 FYEKMQ (reference sequence). CDR3 DNA: TGTGCCAGCAGCTTAGATGGCGGATCTAACTATGGCTACACCTTC. It translates to CASSLDGGSNYGYTF.

This clone has more than one count but fewer than ten. The V and J genes are TRBV10-3 and TRBJ2-3; 8 bases align to TRBD2. Germline V lookup: CDR1 ENHRY, CDR2 SYGVKD. This CDR3 is 16 amino acids long. V gave up 0 bases and J gave up 5 bases; unmatched junction bases: 7. CDR3 bases: TGTGCCATCAGTGAGTCTACCGGGGGGGCCCTAGATACGCAGTATTTT. It specifies CAISESTGGALDTQYF.